One sample yielded the 3 T cell receptor beta chains listed below, sequenced in a study of molecular identifiers for immune sequencing clone quantification. TCRdb processed the PCR reads anew with MiXCR; each CDR3 protein has one entry. In the table there are around 480,000 distinct CDR3 sequences, roughly 25% of which are singletons. The specimen sequenced was naive CD8+ T cells from blood, with Jurkat cell RNA spiked in. Specified subset: FACS-sorted CD8+CD4-CCR7+CD45RA+ naive T cells. The receptor source for this set is a human donor in good health. Some libraries in this study had Jurkat cell RNA spiked in.

The chain uses TRBV9 and TRBJ2-1; 7 bases map to TRBD2. The CDR3 loop spans 16 amino acids. V lost 3 bases to trimming and J lost 0 bases; unmatched junction nucleotides: 6. CDR1 and CDR2 from the germline V gene are SGDLS and YYNGEE. The CDR3 bases are TGTGCCAGCAGCGACGACCTAGCGGACTCCTACAATGAGCAGTTCTTC. Its translation: CASSDDLADSYNEQFF.

The chain has TRBV4-1 and TRBJ2-2; 11 nucleotides match TRBD1. Germline V gene sequence: CDR1 MGHRA, CDR2 YSYEKL. V lost 4 bases and J lost 8; bases outside the gene matches: 6. This CDR3 is 15 amino acids long. CDR3 nucleotide sequence: TGCGCCAGCAGCCCCGGACAGGGGGCAAGGGGGGAGCTGTTTTTT. Translating gives CASSPGQGARGELFF.

This clonotype was counted only a few times. The V gene is TRBV6-2 or TRBV6-3, the J gene TRBJ2-4; a possible D gene is TRBD2 (6 bases). Germline lookup yields CDR1 MNHEY and CDR2 SVGEGT. V was pared by 0 bases and J by 3 bases, with 18 bases between. The CDR3 is 18 residues long. The CDR3 sequence is CASSYSRDGTLHKNIQYF. CDR3 coding DNA: TGTGCCAGCAGTTACTCGCGGGACGGAACCTTACACAAAAACATTCAGTACTTC.